These 7 T cell receptor beta chains came from one sample sequenced in a study of cytomegalovirus exposure and HLA in healthy donors. PCR primers comprised 60 Vbeta and 13 Jbeta primers. TCRdb's table, derived via immunoSEQ multiplex PCR, lists solely in-frame clones and lacks some. The sample comprises 200,000 or so clones, 82% of which are singletons, and 6.5% rests with the top ten. Sequenced sample: PBMCs. These receptors were taken from a woman aged 45-65 years in good health and CMV-seropositive.

This clone has just one count. The chain is built from TRBV6-5 and TRBJ2-2; D is ambiguous. The V and J ends lost 0 bases and 0 bases respectively, with 8 bases between them. The CDR3 runs 16 residues. Germline CDR1 reads MNHEY; CDR2 reads SVGAGI. The CDR3 DNA sequence: TGTGCCAGCAGTTACTCGCAGGTCGCGAACACCGGGGAGCTGTTTTTT. This sequence encodes CASSYSQVANTGELFF.

This chain links TRBV7-9 with TRBJ2-5, with TRBD1 matching 7 bases. The CDR3 covers 14 residues. Per germline, CDR1 SEHNR and CDR2 FQNEAQ (reference sequence). Unmatched junction bases numbered 7, after V lost 5 bases and J lost 4 bases. The CDR3 sequence is CASSIRQGTETQYF. In nucleotides, the CDR3 is TGTGCCAGCAGCATTAGACAGGGCACAGAGACCCAGTACTTC. Full variable domain (outside the CDR3, taken from reference TRBV7-9 and TRBJ2-5): DTGVSQNPRHKITKRGQNVTFRCDPISEHNRLYWYRQTLGQGPEFLTYFQNEAQLEKSRLLSDRFSAERPKGSFSTLEIQRTEQGDSAMYLCASSIRQGTETQYFGPGTRLLVL.

The chain uses TRBV19 and TRBJ2-3, with 9 bases aligning to TRBD2. This CDR3 spans 15 amino acids. Per germline, CDR1 LNHDA and CDR2 SQIVND (reference sequence). Losses at the gene ends were 5 bases for V and 3 bases for J; bases not matched to a gene: 6. The DNA for the CDR3 is TGTGCCAGTAGTGTAGCGGGGGTTGAGACAGATACGCAGTATTTT. Translated, it gives CASSVAGVETDTQYF.

The rearrangement uses TRBV28 and TRBJ1-2; 9 bases align to TRBD1. Germline CDR1 reads MDHEN; CDR2 reads SYDVKM. Unmatched junction bases numbered 4, after V lost 1 base and J lost 4 bases. The CDR3 loop spans 15 amino acids. This CDR3 reads CASSLSTGGGYGYTF. The CDR3 nucleotides read TGTGCCAGCAGTTTATCAACAGGGGGCGGCTATGGCTACACCTTC.

V and J are TRBV28 and TRBJ2-5, with a tentative D call TRBD2 (8 bases). Germline V gene data show CDR1 as MDHEN and CDR2 as SYDVKM. This CDR3 region has 14 residues. V was cut by 7 bases and J by 5 bases, with 17 bases left in between. In DNA, the CDR3 is TGTGCCAGCAAGGGGGCGGGAGGCGGGGAGACCCAGTACTTC. Translated: CASKGAGGGETQYF.

The chain uses TRBV29-1 and TRBJ1-3; possible D gene TRBD1, 6 bases. CDR1 and CDR2 (germline): SQVTM, ANQGSEA. Trimming took off 6 bases at V and 0 bases at J, with 15 bases between the two ends. The CDR3 sequence is 15 residues long. The CDR3 is CSVRGGSSSGNTIYF. CDR3 coding DNA: TGCAGCGTGAGGGGGGGGTCAAGCTCTGGAAACACCATATATTTT.

This clone was detected only once. The chain couples TRBV19 to TRBJ1-1; D is ambiguous. The CDR3 is 11 residues long. The germline V gene encodes CDR1 LNHDA and CDR2 SQIVND (reference sequence). Trimming pared 6 bases from V and 6 bases from J, leaving 8 bases between. The CDR3 spells CASSMRSEAFF. Here the CDR3 DNA reads TGTGCCAGTAGCATGAGGTCTGAAGCTTTCTTT.